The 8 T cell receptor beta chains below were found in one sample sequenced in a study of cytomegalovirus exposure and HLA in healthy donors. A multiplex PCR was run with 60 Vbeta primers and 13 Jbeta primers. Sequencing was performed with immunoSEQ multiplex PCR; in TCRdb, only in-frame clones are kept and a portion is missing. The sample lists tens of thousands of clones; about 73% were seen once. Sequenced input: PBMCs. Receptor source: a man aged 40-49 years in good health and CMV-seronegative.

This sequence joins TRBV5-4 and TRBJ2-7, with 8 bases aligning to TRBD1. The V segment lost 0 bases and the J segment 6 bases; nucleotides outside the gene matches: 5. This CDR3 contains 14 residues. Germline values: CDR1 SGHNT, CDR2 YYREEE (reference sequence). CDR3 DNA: TGTGCCAGCAGCTTGGCGGGACAGGTGGGCGAGCAGTACTTC. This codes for CASSLAGQVGEQYF.

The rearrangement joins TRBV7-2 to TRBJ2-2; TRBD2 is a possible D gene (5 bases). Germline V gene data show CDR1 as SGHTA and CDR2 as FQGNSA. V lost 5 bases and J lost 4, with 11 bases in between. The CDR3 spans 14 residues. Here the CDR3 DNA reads TGTGCCAGCAGCCCCGGGATTTCCACCGGGGAGCTGTTTTTT. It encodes CASSPGISTGELFF.

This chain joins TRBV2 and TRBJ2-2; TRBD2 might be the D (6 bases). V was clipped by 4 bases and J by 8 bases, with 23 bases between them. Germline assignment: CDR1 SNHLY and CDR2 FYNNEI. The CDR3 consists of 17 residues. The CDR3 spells CASSGPGTSFLVGELFF. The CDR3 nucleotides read TGTGCCAGCAGTGGGCCCGGGACTTCATTTCTAGTTGGGGAGCTGTTTTTT.

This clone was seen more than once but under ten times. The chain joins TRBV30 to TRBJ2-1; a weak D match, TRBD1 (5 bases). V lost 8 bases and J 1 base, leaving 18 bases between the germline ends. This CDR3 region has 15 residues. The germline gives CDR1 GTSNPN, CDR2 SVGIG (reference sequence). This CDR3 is CAPPIYRRSYNEQFF. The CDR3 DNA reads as TGTGCCCCACCTATTTACAGGCGATCCTACAATGAGCAGTTCTTC.

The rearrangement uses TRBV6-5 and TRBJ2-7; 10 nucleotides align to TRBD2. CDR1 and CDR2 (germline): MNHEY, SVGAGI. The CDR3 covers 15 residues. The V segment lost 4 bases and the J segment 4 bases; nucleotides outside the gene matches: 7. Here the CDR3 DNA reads TGTGCCAGCAGTTCCGCGGGACTAGCGATGTACGAGCAGTACTTC. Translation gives CASSSAGLAMYEQYF.

Here the CDR3 DNA reads TGTGCCAGCAGGACTGGGGGGACCCCCTACAATGAGCAGTTCTTC. Translated: CASRTGGTPYNEQFF. The V gene is TRBV27, the J gene TRBJ2-1; maybe TRBD2 (6 bases). CDR1 and CDR2 (germline): MNHEY, SMNVEV (reference sequence). V dropped 6 bases and J dropped 2 bases, with 14 bases sitting between them. The CDR3 runs 15 residues.

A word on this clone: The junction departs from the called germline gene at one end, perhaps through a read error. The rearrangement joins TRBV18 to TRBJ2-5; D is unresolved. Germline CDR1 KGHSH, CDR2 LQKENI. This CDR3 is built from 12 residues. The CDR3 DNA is TGTGCCAGCTCACACAACGAAGAGGCCCAGTACTTC. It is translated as CASSHNEEAQYF.

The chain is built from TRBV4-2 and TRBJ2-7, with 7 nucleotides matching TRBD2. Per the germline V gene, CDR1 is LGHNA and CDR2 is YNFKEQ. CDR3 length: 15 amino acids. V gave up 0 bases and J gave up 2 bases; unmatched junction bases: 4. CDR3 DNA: TGTGCCAGCAGCCAAGAGGCGGGAGTAACCTACGAGCAGTACTTC. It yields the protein CASSQEAGVTYEQYF.